This T cell receptor (beta chain) was retrieved from a study of T cell repertoires in cytomegalovirus infection. Study-level background: Both a matching HLA type and CMV infection were indicated by public TCR beta signatures. Study results and limitations: HLA-C-restricted, CMV-specific TCR beta clonotypes were dominant ex vivo. Using cumulative public TCR beta family frequency, the authors identified those who carried CMV together with the relevant HLA.

As regards this clonotype: Antigen: not known.

The V and J ends lost 3 bases and 2 bases, in that order; junction bases with no gene match: 4. The germline gives CDR1 MDHEN, CDR2 SYDVKM. The CDR3 has 14 residues. TCRdb reanalysed the reads using MiXCR and keeps one entry per CDR3 protein. The sample carries under 200,000 distinct CDR3 sequences, under 20% recorded once. The J gene is TRBJ2-7, the V gene TRBV28; 7 bases match TRBD1. Sequencing was carried out using CD8+ T cells from PBMCs. The sequence derives from a human donor in good health (CMV status not recorded). Some clones in this sample may be carry-over from other donors' samples. The CDR3 reads CASSFYRGTYEQYF. DNA for the CDR3: TGTGCCAGCAGTTTTTACAGGGGCACCTACGAGCAGTACTTC.